The 8 T cell receptor beta chains below were found in one sample sequenced in a study of T-cell reconstitution after alpha-beta-depleted transplantation in children. Preparing the TCRbeta library involved the use of unique molecular identifiers. TCRdb processed the PCR reads anew with MiXCR; each CDR3 protein has one entry. The sample contains around 960,000 distinct CDR3 sequences, roughly 31% of which appear only once. Source: PBMCs, mostly from graft donor cells, taken 360 days after TCRalphabeta/CD19-depleted stem cell transplant. The receptors stem from a boy younger than two who had a stem cell transplant for SCID, so the T cells may come from the graft donor.

The rearrangement links TRBV6-5 to TRBJ1-1; tentative D call: TRBD1 (5 bases). V dropped 4 bases and J dropped 0 bases, with 12 bases sitting between them. Germline CDR1 reads MNHEY; CDR2 reads SVGAGI. This CDR3 is 15 amino acids long. For the CDR3, the DNA is TGTGCCAGCAGTTCTTACGGGGCTATGAACACTGAAGCTTTCTTT. Its translation is CASSSYGAMNTEAFF.

The chain carries TRBV7-2 and TRBJ2-5; D perhaps matches TRBD1 (5 bases). The CDR3 is made up of 12 amino acids. Germline assignment: CDR1 SGHTA and CDR2 FQGNSA. The V end lost 6 bases, the J end lost 8 bases, and 13 bases lay between the germline ends. The chain's CDR3 is CASSQGAYTQYF. DNA for the CDR3: TGTGCCAGCAGTCAAGGGGCATACACCCAGTACTTC.

This chain joins TRBV5-6 and TRBJ2-3; D gene unclear. V shed 0 bases and J shed 4 bases, with 15 bases lying between them. Germline V gene data show CDR1 as SGHDT and CDR2 as YYEEEE. The CDR3 runs to 16 residues. The CDR3 DNA sequence: TGTGCCAGCAGCTTGGGTAGGGTGAGAAACGCAGATACGCAGTATTTT. Translation gives CASSLGRVRNADTQYF. The whole variable domain, filled in from reference TRBV5-6 and TRBJ2-3, reads DAGVTQSPTHLIKTRGQQVTLRCSPKSGHDTVSWYQQALGQGPQFIFQYYEEEERQRGNFPDRFSGHQFPNYSSELNVNALLLGDSALYLCASSLGRVRNADTQYFGPGTRLTVL.

This sequence joins TRBV5-5 and TRBJ2-1; weak D call: TRBD2 (6 bases). CDR1 and CDR2 (germline): SGHKS, YYEKEE (reference sequence). The V end was cut by 1 base, the J end by 4 bases, with 18 bases between. CDR3 length: 17 residues. The CDR3 region is CASSLWFAPSAYNEQFF. Here the CDR3 DNA reads TGTGCCAGCAGCTTGTGGTTCGCGCCTAGCGCGTACAATGAGCAGTTCTTC.

J is TRBJ2-1 and V is TRBV18, with a tentative D call TRBD2 (5 bases). Trimming took off 6 bases at V and 8 bases at J, with 17 bases between the two ends. The CDR3 consists of 14 residues. Germline V lookup: CDR1 KGHSH, CDR2 LQKENI. The CDR3 DNA reads as TGTGCCAGCTCGCCCCCCGGGGTTCGCGATGAGCAGTTCTTC. Protein product: CASSPPGVRDEQFF. The entire variable domain, with the rest obtained from reference TRBV18 and TRBJ2-1, is as follows: NAGVMQNPRHLVRRRGQEARLRCSPMKGHSHVYWYRQLPEEGLKFMVYLQKENIIDESGMPKERFSAEFPKEGPSILRIQQVVRGDSAAYFCASSPPGVRDEQFFGPGTRLTVL.

This clonotype came up a few times. This chain connects TRBV5-1 to TRBJ2-6; D is perhaps TRBD1 or TRBD2 (5 bases each). V lost 4 bases to trimming and J lost 4 bases, with 18 bases between them. From germline, CDR1 is SGHRS and CDR2 YFSETQ. The CDR3 contains 17 residues. The DNA for the CDR3 is TGCGCCAGCAGCCTCAACCCCCAGGGACCCGGGGCCAACGTCCTGACTTTC. Protein product: CASSLNPQGPGANVLTF.

The chain employs TRBV20-1 and TRBJ1-1; the D gene is possibly TRBD1 (6 bases). CDR3 length equals 15 residues. The germline CDR1 and CDR2 sequences are DFQATT and SNEGSKA (reference sequence). Trimming took off 6 bases at V and 3 bases at J, with 20 bases between the two ends. CDR3 residues: CSAAGGQTSDTEAFF. The CDR3 nucleotides are TGCAGTGCCGCGGGGGGGCAGACCAGTGACACTGAAGCTTTCTTT.

This clonotype was observed a few times. The chain couples TRBV5-1 to TRBJ2-2; 9 bases align to TRBD1. Germline V CDR1 and CDR2: SGHRS, YFSETQ. V lost 4 bases and J lost 3; bases outside the gene matches: 10. The CDR3 length is 17 residues. The CDR3 sequence is CASSPGQGSQYTGELFF. The CDR3 nucleotides read TGCGCCAGCAGCCCGGGACAGGGAAGCCAGTACACCGGGGAGCTGTTTTTT.